This T cell receptor beta chain derives from a study of blood T cell repertoires in COVID-19. About the research overall: Samples representing acute and convalescent COVID-19 were sourced from the United States, Italy and Spain.

Study members were between roughly 18 and 100 years old and lived in over 20 US regions. Participants' reported clinical history set cohort assignment. J gave up 8 bases and V 5 bases, and 13 bases lay outside the gene matches. Germline assignment: CDR1 SGHDT and CDR2 YYEEEE. The CDR3 covers 15 residues. Sequencing used immunoSEQ multiplex PCR; TCRdb keeps in-frame clones, though not all of them. The sample has under 500,000 clones; 80% to 90% are singletons. The chain combines TRBV5-6 with TRBJ2-1; TRBD2 matches at 7 bases. Specimen: PBMCs or T cells enriched from blood (not recorded which). The sequence derives from a man in his thirties or forties who had recovered from COVID-19. In nucleotides, the CDR3 is TGTGCCAGCAGGGGGGGGGAGGGACTGCAGTATGAGCAGTTCTTC. It is translated as CASRGGEGLQYEQFF.